This entry lists 24 T cell receptor beta chains sequenced from one sample in a study of blood T cell repertoires in COVID-19. Assay: immunoSEQ multiplex PCR; the TCRdb copy retains only in-frame clones and omits some. Of roughly 190,000 clones detected, 82% appear once; the ten largest clones hold roughly 7.1%. Sample: peripheral blood. The receptors were sampled from a woman aged 55-70 years with COVID-19, enrolled during active disease.

The J gene is TRBJ2-1, the V gene TRBV6-2 or TRBV6-3; 11 bases are a match to TRBD2. With 6 bases clipped from V and 2 bases from J, the junction kept 3 bases outside the gene matches. Germline V gene sequence: CDR1 MNHEY, CDR2 SVGEGT. CDR3 size: 15 residues. CDR3 protein: CASSRLAGTYNEQFF. The CDR3 nucleotides read TGTGCCAGCAGCAGACTAGCGGGAACCTACAATGAGCAGTTCTTC.

DNA of the CDR3: TGCAGCGTTGACGGGACAGGGAATTTGGATACGCAGTATTTT. Translating gives CSVDGTGNLDTQYF. The chain carries TRBV29-1 and TRBJ2-3, with 9 bases identical to TRBD1. This CDR3 has 14 residues. CDR1 is SQVTM and CDR2 is ANQGSEA in the germline V gene. Losses at the gene ends were 3 bases for V and 6 bases for J; bases not matched to a gene: 7.

The V gene is TRBV2, the J gene TRBJ1-6; D remains unclear. This CDR3 contains 12 residues. Germline assignment: CDR1 SNHLY and CDR2 FYNNEI. Between the trimmed V and J ends, which lost 8 bases and 7 bases, there was a span of 9 bases. Here the CDR3 DNA reads TGTGCCAGCGGAGAGGGAAATTCACCCCTCCACTTT. This encodes CASGEGNSPLHF.

This chain connects TRBV19 to TRBJ1-3; D uncertain. CDR1 and CDR2 from the germline V gene are LNHDA and SQIVND (reference sequence). There are 16 residues in the CDR3. V was trimmed by 5 bases and J by 0 bases, leaving 14 bases between them. The CDR3 bases are TGTGCCAGTAGTCTCCTAGCGGGCCTCTCTGGAAACACCATATATTTT. Translating gives CASSLLAGLSGNTIYF. Full variable domain (rest looked up from reference TRBV19 and TRBJ1-3): DGGITQSPKYLFRKEGQNVTLSCEQNLNHDAMYWYRQDPGQGLRLIYYSQIVNDFQKGDIAEGYSVSREKKESFPLTVTSAQKNPTAFYLCASSLLAGLSGNTIYFGEGSWLTVV.

The chain has TRBV28 and TRBJ1-5, with 8 bases matching TRBD1. The CDR3 spans 16 residues. Trimming removed 7 bases from V and 7 bases from J; junction bases left unmatched: 15. Looked up from germline, CDR1 is MDHEN and CDR2 is SYDVKM. Here the CDR3 reads CASNPPGQGAEQPQHF. The CDR3, as DNA: TGTGCCAGCAATCCCCCCGGGCAGGGGGCTGAGCAGCCCCAGCATTTT.

This clone has a single count. Within the sample, other DNA sequences also encode this same CDR3. The genes are TRBV3-1 (or the pseudogene TRBV3-2) and TRBJ1-2; possible D gene TRBD1, 6 bases. CDR1 is LGHDT and CDR2 is YNNKEL in the germline V gene (reference sequence). V dropped 1 base and J dropped 4 bases, with 13 bases sitting between them. CDR3 length: 15 residues. Here the CDR3 reads CASSQGAGGGYGYTF. The CDR3 DNA reads as TGTGCCAGCAGCCAAGGGGCTGGGGGCGGCTATGGCTACACCTTC.

The CDR3 sequence is CARTSGRTDTQYF. The CDR3, as DNA: TGTGCCAGGACTAGCGGGAGAACAGATACGCAGTATTTT. V usage is TRBV5-8 and J usage is TRBJ2-3; 12 bases align to TRBD2. CDR1 SGHTS and CDR2 YDEGEE come from the germline V gene. With 8 bases clipped from V and 3 bases from J, the junction kept 1 base outside the gene matches. This CDR3 has 13 amino acids.

The V call is TRBV9, the J call TRBJ1-2; 7 positions agree with TRBD1. The CDR3 has 15 residues. From germline, CDR1 is SGDLS and CDR2 YYNGEE. V gave up 3 bases and J gave up 5 bases; unmatched junction bases: 10. For the CDR3, the DNA is TGTGCCAGCAGCGCCGGAGCGGGCAGGGGGTATGGCTACACCTTC. Amino acid sequence: CASSAGAGRGYGYTF.

The J gene is TRBJ2-3, the V gene TRBV5-4; 7 nucleotides line up with TRBD2. V was pared by 0 bases and J by 0 bases, with 1 base of the junction left unmatched. Germline assignment: CDR1 SGHNT and CDR2 YYREEE (reference sequence). The CDR3 runs 15 residues. CDR3 bases: TGTGCCAGCAGCTTGGCTAGCGGTAGCACAGATACGCAGTATTTT. It encodes CASSLASGSTDTQYF.

V and J are TRBV19 and TRBJ2-7; 10 bases fit TRBD2. This CDR3 comprises 14 residues. Per the germline V gene, CDR1 is LNHDA and CDR2 is SQIVND (reference sequence). V lost 6 bases, J lost 2 bases, and 4 bases stayed unmatched. CDR3 DNA sequence: TGTGCCAGTAGAAAACTAGCGGGACCCTACGAGCAGTACTTC. Its protein product is CASRKLAGPYEQYF. The variable domain in full, with the rest retrieved from reference TRBV19 and TRBJ2-7, is DGGITQSPKYLFRKEGQNVTLSCEQNLNHDAMYWYRQDPGQGLRLIYYSQIVNDFQKGDIAEGYSVSREKKESFPLTVTSAQKNPTAFYLCASRKLAGPYEQYFGPGTRLTVT.

This rearrangement joins TRBV5-6 to TRBJ1-2; tentatively, D is TRBD1 (6 bases). V gave up 4 bases and J gave up 11 bases, with 30 bases separating them. CDR1 is SGHDT, CDR2 YYEEEE, per germline. The length of the CDR3 is 17 residues. This CDR3 is CASSPGGRAATPALYTF. CDR3 in DNA: TGTGCCAGCAGCCCGGGGGGCAGGGCTGCTACACCGGCCTTATACACCTTC.

The chain uses TRBV7-9 and TRBJ2-1; D not certain. Trimming shortened V by 0 bases and J by 2 bases, and 5 bases separated the two germline ends. This CDR3 has 14 amino acids. CDR1 and CDR2 (germline): SEHNR, FQNEAQ (reference sequence). In DNA, the CDR3 is TGTGCCAGCAGCTTAGCGGCAGCCTACAATGAGCAGTTCTTC. Its protein is CASSLAAAYNEQFF.

CDR3 nucleotide sequence: TGTGCCTGGCTGCCAGGGGGGAACTCAGATACGCAGTATTTT. Translating it yields CAWLPGGNSDTQYF. The rearrangement uses TRBV30 and TRBJ2-3, with a possible D match to TRBD1 (7 bases). The CDR3 is made up of 14 amino acids. Trimming stripped 5 bases from V and 4 bases from J, with 16 bases between. The germline gives CDR1 GTSNPN, CDR2 SVGIG (reference sequence).

The J gene is TRBJ1-2, the V gene TRBV9; TRBD1 might be the D (6 bases). This CDR3 spans 12 amino acids. The V and J ends lost 6 bases and 4 bases respectively, with 10 bases between them. Germline loops: CDR1 SGDLS, CDR2 YYNGEE. CDR3: CASMGASYGYTF. CDR3 in DNA: TGTGCCAGCATGGGGGCTAGCTATGGCTACACCTTC.

CDR3 nucleotide sequence: TGTGCCAGCAGCGTAGGACAGGGAGTGAGGACTGAAGCTTTCTTT. It is translated as CASSVGQGVRTEAFF. V usage is TRBV7-9 and J usage is TRBJ1-1; TRBD1 aligns across 8 bases. This CDR3 has 15 residues. Germline values: CDR1 SEHNR, CDR2 FQNEAQ (reference sequence). The V and J ends lost 5 bases and 5 bases, in that order; junction bases with no gene match: 10.

This rearrangement joins TRBV28 to TRBJ1-1; D remains ambiguous. This CDR3 is built from 14 residues. Trimming took off 2 bases at V and 10 bases at J, with 17 bases between the two ends. Germline CDR1 is MDHEN and CDR2 is SYDVKM. CDR3 in amino acids: CASSLVGNPRGAFF. The DNA for the CDR3 is TGTGCCAGCAGTTTAGTGGGAAACCCCCGGGGAGCTTTCTTT.

The chain couples TRBV7-2 to TRBJ2-7; 13 nucleotides align to TRBD2. The germline V gene encodes CDR1 SGHTA and CDR2 FQGNSA. The trim removed 5 bases at V and 4 bases at J, leaving 8 bases unmatched. The CDR3 consists of 16 residues. CDR3 sequence (DNA): TGTGCCAGCAGCGAAGGACTAGCGGGGGCGGGGTACGAGCAGTACTTC. Its protein product is CASSEGLAGAGYEQYF.

This rearrangement joins TRBV5-1 to TRBJ1-2; 10 bases line up with TRBD1. This CDR3 has 16 amino acids. V was pared by 6 bases and J by 3 bases, with 11 bases of the junction left unmatched. Germline values: CDR1 SGHRS, CDR2 YFSETQ. This CDR3 is CASTHDGTGDYYGYTF. The CDR3 DNA follows: TGCGCCAGCACCCACGACGGGACAGGGGATTACTATGGCTACACCTTC.

V usage is TRBV28 and J usage is TRBJ1-6; possibly TRBD1 for D (6 bases). CDR3 length: 19 amino acids. V was pared by 3 bases and J by 0 bases, with 18 bases between. The germline V gene encodes CDR1 MDHEN and CDR2 SYDVKM. CDR3 nucleotides: TGTGCCAGCAGTTTGGGCAGGGGACAAAAGAACTCCTATAATTCACCCCTCCACTTT. Amino acid sequence: CASSLGRGQKNSYNSPLHF. The full variable domain, its missing parts supplied by reference TRBV28 and TRBJ1-6, is DVKVTQSSRYLVKRTGEKVFLECVQDMDHENMFWYRQDPGLGLRLIYFSYDVKMKEKGDIPEGYSVSREKKERFSLILESASTNQTSMYLCASSLGRGQKNSYNSPLHFGNGTRLTVT.

The rearrangement joins TRBV5-5 to TRBJ1-2; TRBD1 might be the D (5 bases). This CDR3 has 15 amino acids. CDR1 SGHKS and CDR2 YYEKEE come from the germline V gene (reference sequence). Trimming stripped 3 bases from V and 7 bases from J, with 19 bases between. The CDR3 loop reads CASSSGGTKWVGYTF. DNA of the CDR3: TGTGCCAGCAGCTCGGGCGGGACTAAGTGGGTTGGCTACACCTTC.

The rearrangement links TRBV7-2 to TRBJ2-7; the D is unclear. The V end lost 1 base, the J end lost 0 bases, and 13 bases lay between the germline ends. This CDR3 contains 16 residues. CDR1 is SGHTA and CDR2 is FQGNSA in the germline V gene. This CDR3 is CASSLESAASSYEQYF. Written as DNA, the CDR3 is TGTGCCAGCAGCTTAGAGTCGGCAGCTAGCTCCTACGAGCAGTACTTC.

The chain combines TRBV7-2 with TRBJ1-5; 10 positions agree with TRBD1. Germline CDR1 SGHTA, CDR2 FQGNSA. The CDR3 length is 15 residues. V lost 1 base and J lost 6; bases outside the gene matches: 3. The CDR3 DNA is TGTGCCAGCAGCTTAGTGACAGGGGGCGGTCAGCCCCAGCATTTT. As protein: CASSLVTGGGQPQHF.

The V call is TRBV19, the J call TRBJ1-1; possibly TRBD1 for D (6 bases). Germline assignment: CDR1 LNHDA and CDR2 SQIVND (reference sequence). The CDR3 runs to 14 residues. V gave up 5 bases and J gave up 1 base, with 11 bases separating them. The CDR3 nucleotides read TGTGCCAGTAGTGTGGACAGAGAGAACACTGAAGCTTTCTTT. Its protein is CASSVDRENTEAFF. Using reference TRBV19 and TRBJ1-1 for the parts outside the CDR3, the full variable domain is DGGITQSPKYLFRKEGQNVTLSCEQNLNHDAMYWYRQDPGQGLRLIYYSQIVNDFQKGDIAEGYSVSREKKESFPLTVTSAQKNPTAFYLCASSVDRENTEAFFGQGTRLTVV.

This chain links TRBV19 with TRBJ1-3; D not certain. Germline assignment: CDR1 LNHDA and CDR2 SQIVND (reference sequence). Trimming left V 4 bases short and J 0 bases short, with 10 bases between. CDR3 length: 15 amino acids. CDR3 nucleotide sequence: TGTGCCAGTAGTACCCTTCTCGGCTCTGGAAACACCATATATTTT. It codes for CASSTLLGSGNTIYF.